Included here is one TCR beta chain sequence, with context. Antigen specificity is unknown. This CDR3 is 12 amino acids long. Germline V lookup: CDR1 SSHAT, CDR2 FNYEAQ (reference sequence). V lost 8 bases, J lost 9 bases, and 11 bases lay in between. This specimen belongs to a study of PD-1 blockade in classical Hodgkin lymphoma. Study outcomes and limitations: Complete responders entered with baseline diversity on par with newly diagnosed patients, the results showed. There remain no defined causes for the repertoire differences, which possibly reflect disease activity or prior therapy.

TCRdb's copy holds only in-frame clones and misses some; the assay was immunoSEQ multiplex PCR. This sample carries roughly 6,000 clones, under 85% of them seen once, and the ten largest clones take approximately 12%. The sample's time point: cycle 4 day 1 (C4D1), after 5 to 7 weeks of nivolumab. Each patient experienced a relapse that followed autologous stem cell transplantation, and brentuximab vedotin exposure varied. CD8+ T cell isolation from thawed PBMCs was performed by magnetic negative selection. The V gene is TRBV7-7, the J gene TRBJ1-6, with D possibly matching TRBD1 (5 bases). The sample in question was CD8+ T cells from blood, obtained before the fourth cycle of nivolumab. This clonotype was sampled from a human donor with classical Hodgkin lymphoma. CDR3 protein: CASGIQGSPLHF. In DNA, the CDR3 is TGTGCCAGCGGTATCCAGGGTTCACCCCTCCACTTT.